Sequencing of this TCR beta chain was carried out in a study of T-cell memory formation after mild COVID-19. Each CDR3 protein gets one entry after TCRdb re-called the 5' RACE reads with MiXCR. The sample holds roughly 45,000 distinct CDR3 sequences, roughly a quarter seen once. This CDR3 contains 15 residues. CDR1 is DFQATT, CDR2 SNEGSKA, per germline (reference sequence). Trimming left V 3 bases short and J 1 base short, with 12 bases between. This clonotype has at least ten counts. The TCR was taken from a man between 18 and 35 years old who had mild COVID-19 (a few samples of this study predate the infection). Cell type and time point are not known. The sequencing sample was made of PBMCs or a T cell subset sorted from them (not recorded which). This chain links TRBV20-1 with TRBJ2-2; unclear D gene. CDR3 bases: TGCAGTGCTAGTGAAGAAGTCGGGAACACCGGGGAGCTGTTTTTT. This translates into CSASEEVGNTGELFF.